This record concerns one T cell receptor beta chain sequence. The CDR3 runs to 15 residues. Germline lookup yields CDR1 LGHDT and CDR2 YNNKEL (reference sequence). After removal of 4 bases from V and 4 bases from J, the junction contained 7 bases not matched to a gene. This entry is derived from a study of blood T cell repertoires in COVID-19. Method: immunoSEQ multiplex PCR; TCRdb's copy keeps in-frame clones and lacks some. In the table there are approximately 270,000 clones, around 89% of which are singletons. Sequenced sample: peripheral blood. V and J are TRBV3-1 (or the pseudogene TRBV3-2) and TRBJ2-3, with 8 bases that match TRBD2. This TCR was recovered from a woman under 40 with COVID-19, enrolled during active disease. CDR3 region: CASSPAGAGADTQYF. For the CDR3, the DNA is TGTGCCAGCAGCCCAGCGGGGGCTGGGGCAGATACGCAGTATTTT.